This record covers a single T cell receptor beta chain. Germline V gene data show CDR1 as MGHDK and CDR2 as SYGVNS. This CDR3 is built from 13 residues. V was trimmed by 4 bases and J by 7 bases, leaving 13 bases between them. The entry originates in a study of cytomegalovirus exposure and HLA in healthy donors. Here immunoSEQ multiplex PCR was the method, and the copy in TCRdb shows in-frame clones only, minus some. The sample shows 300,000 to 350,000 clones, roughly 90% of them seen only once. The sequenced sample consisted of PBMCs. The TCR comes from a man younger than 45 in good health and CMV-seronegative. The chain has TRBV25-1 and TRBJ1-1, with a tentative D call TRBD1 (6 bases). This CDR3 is CASSATGTLEAFF. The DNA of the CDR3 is TGTGCCAGCAGTGCCACCGGGACACTTGAAGCTTTCTTT.